This TCR beta chain was captured in a study of a mutant IDH1 vaccine in newly diagnosed glioma. Study overall: Patients began vaccination 4-6 weeks after radiotherapy alone, or with temozolomide cycles. Treated patients had a mean age of approximately 40 years and a roughly 62% male, around 38% female split. Study outcomes and limitations: Vaccine-induced responses were seen in 93.3% of patients, spanning several MHC alleles. Pseudoprogression seemingly bore no relation to changes in top peripheral T cell clonotypes.

The CDR3 runs 16 residues. Trimming left V 4 bases short and J 0 bases short, with 10 bases between. From germline, CDR1 is SGHAT and CDR2 FQNNGV. Sample time point: week 23, last vaccination. Every vaccination contained 300 ug of the mutant IDH1 20-mer peptide and was paired with topical imiquimod. A note on this clone: Its antigen is not known.

Some clones are missing from TCRdb's copy, which holds only in-frame ones; the method was immunoSEQ multiplex PCR. Of about 33,000 clones in the sample, 88% were seen once. The sample here was PBMCs, taken from a glioma patient whose treatment included an IDH1 peptide vaccine. The receptor was derived from a man in his forties with glioma. The gene calls are TRBV11-2 and TRBJ2-6; D not certain. CDR3: CASSSDSHSGANVLTF. For the CDR3, the DNA is TGTGCCAGCAGCTCCGATAGTCACTCTGGGGCCAACGTCCTGACTTTC.